A selection of T cell receptor beta chains follows, all from one sample in a study of T cell responses to AZD1222 COVID-19 vaccine. Repertoires were generated with immunoSEQ multiplex PCR, while TCRdb's copy carries only in-frame clones and drops some. Of about 130,000 clones listed, about nine tenths are singletons. This specimen was peripheral blood, taken on day 0 of AZD1222 vaccination. All receptors derive from an adult in good health. CDR3s leave out the opening cysteine and the closing phenylalanine or tryptophan.

V,CDR3
TRBV2,ASSEQGASGYT
TRBV5-1,ASSLATGPQEKLF
TRBV6-2/TRBV6-3,ASSYGGTANNSPLH
TRBV3-1/TRBV3-2,ASSQDSSRASYEQY
TRBV2,ASSEATSSNVLT
TRBV6-5,ASGTGDYEQY
TRBV6-5,ASSRTEAF
TRBV5-1,ASSLEPNQPQH
TRBV9,ASTTSQTGAGNTIY
TRBV5-1,ASNSGGNSYEQY
TRBV6-5,ASRLLVGNTEAF
TRBV4-1,ASSQLPLDTQY
TRBV3-1/TRBV3-2,ASSPGTGGEAF
TRBV28,ASSLHISYGYT
TRBV19,ASSIGRDSRKKLF
TRBV6-5,ASSYSGKTSTDTQY
TRBV6-1,ASSEVRGNQPQH
TRBV6-2/TRBV6-3,ASSSTGYQGPEPQH
TRBV5-1,ASSTDSYNEQF
TRBV27,ASSPEQGSGETQY
TRBV2,ASSELGNVYGYT
TRBV20-1,SASTGNQPQH
TRBV7-2,ASSPKGRLVNTEAF
TRBV30,AALTDNEKLF
TRBV6-2/TRBV6-3,ASTYRTLADQPQH
TRBV6-1,ASSERELYGYT
TRBV6-5,ASSYPTTEAF
TRBV25-1,AGGSGNTIY
TRBV18,ASSPERVGNTIY
TRBV10-3,AISEGYQETQY
TRBV27,ASRSGGTNTEAF
TRBV29-1,SVSPGTGGSDTQY
TRBV19,ASQGGDRSSYNSPLH
TRBV20-1,SGSIAGEQF
TRBV6-4,ASSTGNTGELF
TRBV20-1,SADRETQY
TRBV5-6,ASSPQAVTNYGYT
TRBV6-5,ASRPEGSNTEAF
TRBV19,ASGRLAGSTGELF
TRBV5-1,ASSFDRAGGNTIY
TRBV5-1,ASSLAAQGGPAGYT
TRBV6-2/TRBV6-3,ASSSIWQQYGYT